This T cell receptor (beta chain) originates from a study of T cell changes during pregnancy in multiple sclerosis. The table lists this clone with a few counts. Method: immunoSEQ multiplex PCR; TCRdb's copy keeps in-frame clones and lacks some. The profile shows tens of thousands of clones, roughly 90% of them singletons. The CDR3 contains 14 residues. V shed 1 base, J shed 4 bases, and the junction held 2 bases outside the gene matches. The germline CDR1 and CDR2 sequences are LNHDA and SQIVND (reference sequence). This clonotype originated in a female donor in good health, enrolled as a control in a pregnancy study. The specimen was peripheral blood, collected in the second trimester of pregnancy. V is TRBV19 and J is TRBJ2-3, with TRBD2 matching over 7 bases. This CDR3 is CASSIGREPDTQYF. In DNA, the CDR3 is TGTGCCAGTAGTATAGGGCGGGAGCCAGATACGCAGTATTTT.